Listed here are 28 T cell receptor beta chains from one sample, sequenced in a study of cytomegalovirus exposure and HLA in healthy donors. The PCR contained 60 Vbeta and 13 Jbeta primers. Assay used: immunoSEQ multiplex PCR; TCRdb lists only in-frame clones, some missing. Here the sample spans around 200,000 clones, 85% being singletons. The specimen sequenced was PBMCs. The source is a woman in her forties or fifties in good health and CMV-seronegative.

This clone was detected once. The rearrangement joins TRBV29-1 to TRBJ2-5, with 9 bases aligning to TRBD1. Germline CDR1 and CDR2: SQVTM and ANQGSEA. The junction had 3 bases not matched to a gene; V was cut back by 3 bases and J by 4 bases. The CDR3 contains 13 residues. In DNA, the CDR3 is TGCAGCGTTGACCCGACAGGGGGAGAGACCCAGTACTTC. As protein: CSVDPTGGETQYF.

This sequence joins TRBV19 and TRBJ2-7; tentatively, D is TRBD1 (5 bases). The length of the CDR3 is 14 residues. V dropped 4 bases and J dropped 5 bases, with 15 bases sitting between them. CDR1 and CDR2 (germline): LNHDA, SQIVND (reference sequence). CDR3 in amino acids: CASSNHRQGNEQYF. For the CDR3, the DNA is TGTGCCAGTAGTAATCACCGGCAGGGAAACGAGCAGTACTTC.

V and J are TRBV29-1 and TRBJ2-1; TRBD1 might be the D (6 bases). CDR1 is SQVTM and CDR2 is ANQGSEA in the germline V gene. The germline V and J ends were trimmed by 7 bases and 0 bases, with 19 bases remaining between them. The CDR3 consists of 16 residues. The CDR3 DNA reads TGCAGCGCCCAAGGGGACATAGGGGGCTCCTACAATGAGCAGTTCTTC. Translated: CSAQGDIGGSYNEQFF.

CDR3 amino acids: CASSDSAFSGYTF. The CDR3 DNA follows: TGTGCCAGTAGTGACAGCGCATTCTCTGGCTACACCTTC. J is TRBJ1-2 and V is TRBV19, with D tentatively TRBD1 (5 bases). CDR3 size: 13 residues. Germline-derived CDR1 and CDR2 are LNHDA and SQIVND (reference sequence). V dropped 5 bases and J dropped 7 bases, with 14 bases sitting between them.

The chain employs TRBV28 and TRBJ1-1; 8 bases match TRBD1. The CDR3 has 15 residues. Germline V gene data show CDR1 as MDHEN and CDR2 as SYDVKM. Trimming removed 8 bases from V and 1 base from J; junction bases left unmatched: 9. As DNA, the CDR3 is TGTGCCAGCGGATCAGGGGGCGCGGGGAACACTGAAGCTTTCTTT. Protein: CASGSGGAGNTEAFF. The complete variable domain, with remaining parts taken from reference TRBV28 and TRBJ1-1, reads DVKVTQSSRYLVKRTGEKVFLECVQDMDHENMFWYRQDPGLGLRLIYFSYDVKMKEKGDIPEGYSVSREKKERFSLILESASTNQTSMYLCASGSGGAGNTEAFFGQGTRLTVV.

The chain uses TRBV29-1 and TRBJ1-5, with a weak D call TRBD1 (6 bases). CDR3 size: 12 residues. Germline V gene sequence: CDR1 SQVTM, CDR2 ANQGSEA. Trimming cost V 6 bases and J 4 bases, with 10 bases left between them. The CDR3 DNA is TGCAGCGTCTTACAGGGAAATCAGCCCCAGCATTTT. Amino acids: CSVLQGNQPQHF.

This chain joins TRBV28 and TRBJ1-1; possibly TRBD1 for D (5 bases). Germline V gene sequence: CDR1 MDHEN, CDR2 SYDVKM. The CDR3 sequence is 16 residues long. Trimming removed 5 bases from V and 1 base from J, with 17 bases in between. CDR3 sequence reads: CASSLHPRRANTEAFF. DNA for the CDR3: TGTGCCAGCAGTCTACACCCCCGCAGGGCGAACACTGAAGCTTTCTTT.

This rearrangement joins TRBV9 to TRBJ2-3; D unclear. The V gene lost 1 base and the J gene lost 1 base, with 10 bases spanning the gap. This CDR3 comprises 15 residues. Germline-derived CDR1 and CDR2 are SGDLS and YYNGEE. The CDR3 region is CASSVIPSGTDTQYF. CDR3 nucleotide sequence: TGTGCCAGCAGCGTAATTCCGTCTGGCACAGATACGCAGTATTTT.

The chain couples TRBV4-1 to TRBJ2-2, with 10 bases matching TRBD2. V lost 3 bases, J lost 5 bases, and 12 bases stayed unmatched. The CDR3 spans 18 residues. Germline V gene sequence: CDR1 MGHRA, CDR2 YSYEKL. The CDR3 spells CASSHKPGASGSTGELFF. The DNA for the CDR3 is TGCGCCAGCAGCCACAAGCCAGGGGCTAGCGGGAGTACCGGGGAGCTGTTTTTT.

This chain joins TRBV27 and TRBJ2-1; TRBD1 agrees at 8 bases. V trimming: 8 bases; J trimming: 9 bases; junction bases outside the gene matches: 12. The CDR3 is 14 residues long. Germline V CDR1 and CDR2: MNHEY, SMNVEV (reference sequence). The CDR3 nucleotides are TGTGCCAGCCGAGGGACAGGTCGGGGGTCTGAGCAGTTCTTC. Encoded protein: CASRGTGRGSEQFF.

This clone was recorded once. The rearrangement links TRBV7-9 to TRBJ2-7; weak D call: TRBD1 (6 bases). The CDR3 totals 15 residues. The V end was cut by 6 bases, the J end by 3 bases, with 18 bases between. CDR1 SEHNR and CDR2 FQNEAQ come from the germline V gene (reference sequence). DNA of the CDR3: TGTGCCAGCAGTTCACCGGGACAACAGAACTACGAGCAGTACTTC. Amino acid sequence: CASSSPGQQNYEQYF.

V gene TRBV5-5 combines with J gene TRBJ1-1; no definite D call. The CDR3 length is 13 residues. Trimming took off 7 bases at V and 3 bases at J, with 13 bases between the two ends. Germline V gene data show CDR1 as SGHKS and CDR2 as YYEKEE (reference sequence). CDR3 coding DNA: TGTGCCAGCTTGGGGAGTCCCTACACTGAAGCTTTCTTT. It is translated as CASLGSPYTEAFF.

The rearrangement links TRBV19 to TRBJ2-3; 9 nucleotides align to TRBD2. V trimming: 7 bases; J trimming: 6 bases; junction bases outside the gene matches: 11. Germline CDR1 reads LNHDA; CDR2 reads SQIVND (reference sequence). There are 15 residues in the CDR3. CDR3 sequence reads: CASTRGSGSGDTQYF. Here the CDR3 DNA reads TGTGCCAGTACCCGCGGTAGCGGGAGTGGGGATACGCAGTATTTT.

The rearrangement uses TRBV2 and TRBJ1-1; D unresolved. Trimming cost V 5 bases and J 1 base, with 8 bases left between them. The CDR3 is 13 residues long. Germline V gives CDR1 SNHLY, CDR2 FYNNEI. The CDR3 nucleotides read TGTGCCAGCAGTACAGACACGAACACTGAAGCTTTCTTT. This gives the protein CASSTDTNTEAFF.

This clone was recorded once. The gene calls are TRBV13 and TRBJ2-3, with 8 bases lining up with TRBD2. Per germline, CDR1 PRHDT and CDR2 FYEKMQ (reference sequence). The CDR3 is 15 residues long. V shed 3 bases, J shed 2 bases, and the junction held 4 bases outside the gene matches. The CDR3 DNA reads as TGTGCCAGCAGCTTTAGGACTAGCCCCACAGATACGCAGTATTTT. It is translated as CASSFRTSPTDTQYF.

The chain joins TRBV19 to TRBJ1-2, with 9 bases fitting TRBD1. V was pared by 5 bases and J by 2 bases, with 9 bases of the junction left unmatched. Germline V gene lookup returns CDR1 LNHDA and CDR2 SQIVND (reference sequence). CDR3 length equals 16 residues. Here the CDR3 reads CASSFNTGTGNYGYTF. The CDR3 DNA is TGTGCCAGTAGTTTCAATACGGGGACAGGGAACTATGGCTACACCTTC.

The gene calls are TRBV2 and TRBJ1-1, with 10 bases that match TRBD1. The CDR3 runs to 18 residues. J was trimmed by 1 base and V by 2 bases; bases with no gene match: 10. In germline, CDR1 is SNHLY, CDR2 FYNNEI. The CDR3 DNA reads as TGTGCCAGCAGTGAATTTATTAGGACAGGGGGTCAGAACACTGAAGCTTTCTTT. Encoded protein: CASSEFIRTGGQNTEAFF.

This chain uses TRBV9 with TRBJ2-1, with D maybe TRBD2 (5 bases). Between the trimmed V and J ends, which lost 5 bases and 11 bases, there was a span of 14 bases. Per the germline V gene, CDR1 is SGDLS and CDR2 is YYNGEE. The CDR3 extends over 12 amino acids. The CDR3 is CASSTEGAKQFF. CDR3 nucleotide sequence: TGTGCCAGCAGTACCGAGGGAGCAAAGCAGTTCTTC.

This chain links TRBV19 with TRBJ2-3; TRBD1 agrees at 7 bases. There are 15 residues in the CDR3. J gave up 0 bases and V 8 bases, and 8 bases lay outside the gene matches. Looked up from germline, CDR1 is LNHDA and CDR2 is SQIVND (reference sequence). CDR3 in amino acids: CASRNTGASTDTQYF. DNA for the CDR3: TGTGCCAGTCGCAACACAGGGGCTAGCACAGATACGCAGTATTTT.

This rearrangement joins TRBV19 to TRBJ1-3; maybe TRBD1 (5 bases). Germline CDR1 is LNHDA and CDR2 is SQIVND (reference sequence). CDR3 length equals 14 residues. With 10 bases removed from V and 0 bases from J, the gap between germline ends came to 13 bases. Here the CDR3 reads CATSGTYSGNTIYF. In DNA form, the CDR3 reads TGTGCCACTTCCGGGACTTACTCTGGAAACACCATATATTTT.

This chain links TRBV6-5 with TRBJ2-5; D possibly corresponds to TRBD1 (6 bases). The J call may be mistaken, given a closer DNA end match to TRBJ2-7. CDR1 is MNHEY and CDR2 is SVGAGI in the germline V gene. The CDR3 contains 15 residues. CDR3 DNA: TGTGCCAGCTCCTCGGGTGGGGGCGGCAGAAACGAGCAGTACTTC. This translates into CASSSGGGGRNEQYF.

This chain connects TRBV4-1 to TRBJ2-3, with 11 bases aligning to TRBD2. The trim removed 4 bases at V and 2 bases at J, leaving 5 bases unmatched. CDR1 and CDR2 (germline): MGHRA, YSYEKL. CDR3 length: 16 amino acids. The CDR3 loop reads CASSPPLAGDTDTQYF. Here the CDR3 DNA reads TGCGCCAGCAGCCCTCCACTAGCGGGAGACACAGATACGCAGTATTTT.

The chain carries TRBV5-6 and TRBJ1-2, with TRBD1 matching over 7 bases. The V gene end was trimmed by 3 bases and the J gene end by 0 bases; junction bases not matched to a gene: 8. The CDR3 covers 16 residues. Germline CDR1 and CDR2: SGHDT and YYEEEE. DNA of the CDR3: TGTGCCAGCAGCTGGCGGGACAGCAGTTCTAACTATGGCTACACCTTC. This gives the protein CASSWRDSSSNYGYTF.

This chain joins TRBV28 and TRBJ1-4; the D gene is possibly TRBD1 (5 bases). The CDR3 consists of 14 residues. Germline CDR1 reads MDHEN; CDR2 reads SYDVKM. The V gene lost 7 bases and the J gene lost 7 bases, with 16 bases spanning the gap. CDR3 in DNA: TGTGCCAGCAACATCAAGGGGTTGGCTGAAAAACTGTTTTTT. Amino acid sequence: CASNIKGLAEKLFF.

The chain joins TRBV6-4 to TRBJ2-1, with 8 bases identical to TRBD1. The CDR3 runs to 15 residues. CDR1 is MRHNA, CDR2 SNTAGT, per germline. Trimming at V came to 0 bases and at J to 3 bases, leaving 1 base not matched to a gene. CDR3 coding DNA: TGTGCCAGCAGTGACTCCGGGACAGGCTACAATGAGCAGTTCTTC. This translates into CASSDSGTGYNEQFF.

This clone was observed a handful of times. The chain uses TRBV7-9 and TRBJ1-2, with no clear D. The CDR3 runs to 16 residues. Germline V gene data show CDR1 as SEHNR and CDR2 as FQNEAQ (reference sequence). V shed 5 bases and J shed 0 bases, with 16 bases lying between them. The CDR3 reads CASSQGSAQANYGYTF. The CDR3 nucleotides are TGTGCCAGCAGCCAAGGATCCGCGCAGGCTAACTATGGCTACACCTTC.

The J gene is TRBJ1-5, the V gene TRBV2, with a weak D call TRBD1 (5 bases). The CDR3 sequence is 18 residues long. V gave up 6 bases and J gave up 0 bases, with 21 bases separating them. CDR1 SNHLY and CDR2 FYNNEI come from the germline V gene. In DNA form, the CDR3 reads TGTGCCAGCAGCCCATTACCCCGACAGCTCTATAGCAATCAGCCCCAGCATTTT. Translated: CASSPLPRQLYSNQPQHF.

This clone has only one observation. V is TRBV27 and J is TRBJ1-2; 7 bases are a match to TRBD1. The germline V gene encodes CDR1 MNHEY and CDR2 SMNVEV (reference sequence). This CDR3 comprises 15 residues. J lost 2 bases, V lost 6 bases, and 9 bases had no gene match. CDR3 loop: CASRPPRQGNYGYTF. The CDR3 nucleotides are TGTGCCAGCAGACCACCGAGACAGGGAAACTATGGCTACACCTTC.